Below, one T cell receptor beta chain is given with its context. Its antigen is not identified. These data come from a study of tumor and adjacent non-tumor tissue in lung cancer. Regarding the study as a whole: Tumor repertoires had a smaller top 100 clone share than normal lung.

TCRbeta libraries were built with three rounds of nested PCR, modified from ARM-PCR. TCRdb itself ran the multiplex PCR reads through MiXCR, one entry per CDR3 protein. The repertoire includes almost 75,000 distinct CDR3 sequences, under 70% of them detected once, and 25% to 30% sits in the top ten. This sample's RNA came from whole unsorted tissue. More than 3 cm separated this lung sample from the edge of the tumor. Chemotherapy-naive patients with new lung cancer underwent thoracic surgery in China, August–late 2014. V shed 7 bases and J 5 bases; nucleotides not matched to a gene: 12. From germline, CDR1 is SGHRS and CDR2 YFSETQ. The CDR3 has 15 residues.

The sequencing input was distant non-tumor lung tissue. V is TRBV5-1 and J is TRBJ2-5, with TRBD1 matching 9 bases. This receptor was identified in a woman in her forties or fifties with non-small cell lung cancer. The CDR3 DNA is TGCGCCAGCTGCTGGGGACAGGGCTTTCGTGAGACCCAGTACTTC. This sequence encodes CASCWGQGFRETQYF.